These 3 T cell receptor beta chains were all obtained from the same sample, sequenced in a study of cytomegalovirus exposure and HLA in healthy donors. In the PCR, 60 Vbeta and 13 Jbeta primers were used. Some clones are missing from TCRdb's copy, which holds only in-frame ones; the method was immunoSEQ multiplex PCR. Among about 230,000 clones, 85% were seen once, and the ten largest hold around 1.4%. Sequencing was done on a sample of PBMCs. Receptors originate from a human donor in good health.

The chain couples TRBV11-2 to TRBJ2-3; D may be TRBD2 (5 bases). This CDR3 comprises 16 residues. V shed 5 bases and J shed 6 bases, with 21 bases lying between them. Germline assignment: CDR1 SGHAT and CDR2 FQNNGV. CDR3 sequence (DNA): TGTGCCAGCAGCCGCTCCCGGCCTAGCTCTGCGGATACGCAGTATTTT. Encoded protein: CASSRSRPSSADTQYF.

V gene TRBV7-9 combines with J gene TRBJ2-7, with D possibly being TRBD2 (6 bases). The CDR3 contains 16 residues. Germline-derived CDR1 and CDR2 are SEHNR and FQNEAQ (reference sequence). The germline V and J ends were trimmed by 1 base and 4 bases, with 17 bases remaining between them. This CDR3 is CASSLVSATREYEQYF. CDR3 DNA sequence: TGTGCCAGCAGCTTAGTTTCTGCGACTAGGGAATACGAGCAGTACTTC. The entire variable domain, with the rest obtained from reference TRBV7-9 and TRBJ2-7, is as follows: DTGVSQNPRHKITKRGQNVTFRCDPISEHNRLYWYRQTLGQGPEFLTYFQNEAQLEKSRLLSDRFSAERPKGSFSTLEIQRTEQGDSAMYLCASSLVSATREYEQYFGPGTRLTVT.

This chain joins TRBV14 and TRBJ2-7; TRBD2 matches at 8 bases. V shed 3 bases and J 4 bases; nucleotides not matched to a gene: 14. The CDR3 spans 17 residues. CDR1 is SGHDN, CDR2 FVKESK, per germline. CDR3 nucleotide sequence: TGTGCCAGCAGCCACTTAACTAGCGGAGAGACCCAATACGAGCAGTACTTC. Amino acid sequence: CASSHLTSGETQYEQYF.